This TCR beta chain was obtained from a study of T cell repertoires in cytomegalovirus infection. TCRdb itself ran the reads through MiXCR, one entry per CDR3 protein. The table includes roughly 800,000 distinct CDR3 sequences, about 28% detected once. With regard to this clonotype: Its matching antigen is unknown.

The J segment lost 8 bases and the V segment lost 4 bases, leaving 12 bases of the junction unmatched. The CDR3 is 15 residues long. Germline values: CDR1 SGHDT, CDR2 YYEEEE. The specimen was cultured CD8+ T cells from PBMCs, collected from culture after CMV antigen stimulation. This clonotype was obtained from a human donor in good health (CMV status not recorded). Some clones in this sample may be carry-over from other donors' samples. The V and J genes are TRBV5-6 and TRBJ1-2, with TRBD1 matching 9 bases. The CDR3 spells CASSRYRDRVFGYTF. CDR3 DNA: TGTGCCAGCAGCAGGTACCGGGACAGGGTGTTCGGCTACACCTTC.